The 2 T cell receptor beta chains given below trace back to one sample, sequenced in a study of T cell repertoires in cytomegalovirus infection. Each CDR3 protein gets one entry after TCRdb re-called the reads with MiXCR. Of about 190,000 distinct CDR3 sequences in the sample, roughly 9.8% are singletons; the top ten hold roughly 5.1%. The material sequenced was PBMCs. Source of these receptors: a human donor in good health (CMV status not recorded). Some clones in this sample may be carry-over from other donors' samples.

V and J are TRBV6-2 or TRBV6-3 and TRBJ2-3; 7 nucleotides agree with TRBD1. CDR1 is MNHEY and CDR2 is SVGEGT in the germline V gene. The V and J ends lost 5 bases and 6 bases, in that order; junction bases with no gene match: 2. This CDR3 is 12 amino acids long. The CDR3 DNA sequence: TGTGCCAGCAGTAGAGGGGGCGATACGCAGTATTTT. Amino acids: CASSRGGDTQYF.

This clonotype was detected many times. V and J are TRBV7-2 and TRBJ1-3, with D uncertain. CDR3 length: 16 amino acids. Trimming cost V 5 bases and J 8 bases, with 22 bases left between them. Germline V gene lookup returns CDR1 SGHTA and CDR2 FQGNSA. CDR3 nucleotides: TGTGCCAGCAGCCCCCCCACCAATGTGATGAAGTACACCATATATTTT. Encoded protein: CASSPPTNVMKYTIYF.